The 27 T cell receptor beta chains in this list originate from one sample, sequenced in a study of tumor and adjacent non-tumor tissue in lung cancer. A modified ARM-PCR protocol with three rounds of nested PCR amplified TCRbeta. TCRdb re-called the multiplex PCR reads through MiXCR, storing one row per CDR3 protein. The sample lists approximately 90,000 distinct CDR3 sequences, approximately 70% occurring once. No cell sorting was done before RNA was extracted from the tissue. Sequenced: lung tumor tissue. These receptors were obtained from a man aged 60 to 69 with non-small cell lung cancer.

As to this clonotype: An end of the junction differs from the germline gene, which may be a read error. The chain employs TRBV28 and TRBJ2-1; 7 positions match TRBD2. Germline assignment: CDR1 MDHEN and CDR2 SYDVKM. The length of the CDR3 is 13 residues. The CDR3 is CVSIMQASGEQFF. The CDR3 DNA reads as TGTGTCAGCATCATGCAGGCTAGCGGTGAGCAGTTCTTC.

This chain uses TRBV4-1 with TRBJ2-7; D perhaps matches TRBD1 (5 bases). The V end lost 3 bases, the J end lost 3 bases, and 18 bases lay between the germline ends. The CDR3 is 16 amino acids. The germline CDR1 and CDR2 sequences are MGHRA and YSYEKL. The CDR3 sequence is CASSHPQGNNYYEQYF. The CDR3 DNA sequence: TGCGCCAGCAGCCATCCCCAGGGAAACAACTACTACGAGCAGTACTTC.

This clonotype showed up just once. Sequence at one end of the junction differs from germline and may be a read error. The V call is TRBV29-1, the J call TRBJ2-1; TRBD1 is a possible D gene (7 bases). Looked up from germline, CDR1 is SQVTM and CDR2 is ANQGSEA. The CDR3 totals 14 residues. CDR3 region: CRVDLRGALNEQFF. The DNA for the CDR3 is TGCAGGGTTGACCTCAGGGGGGCCCTGAATGAGCAGTTCTTC.

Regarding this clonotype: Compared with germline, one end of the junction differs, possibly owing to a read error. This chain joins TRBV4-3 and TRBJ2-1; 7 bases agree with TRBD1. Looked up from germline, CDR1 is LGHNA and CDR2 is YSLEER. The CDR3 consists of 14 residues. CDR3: CDSSQTATGNEQFF. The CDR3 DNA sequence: TGCGACAGCAGCCAGACCGCGACAGGGAATGAGCAGTTCTTC.

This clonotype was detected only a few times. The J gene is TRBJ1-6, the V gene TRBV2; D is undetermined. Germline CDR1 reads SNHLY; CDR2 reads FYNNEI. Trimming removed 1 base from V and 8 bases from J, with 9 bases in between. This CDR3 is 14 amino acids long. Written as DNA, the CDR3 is TGTGCCAGCAGTGAAGAGGGAATCTATTCACCCCTCCACTTT. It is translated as CASSEEGIYSPLHF.

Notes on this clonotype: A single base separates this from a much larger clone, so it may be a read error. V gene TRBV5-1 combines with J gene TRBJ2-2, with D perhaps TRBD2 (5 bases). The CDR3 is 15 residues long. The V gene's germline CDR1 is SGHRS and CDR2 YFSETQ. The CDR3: CASSLAGKNTGEMFF. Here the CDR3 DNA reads TGCGCCAGCAGCTTGGCGGGGAAGAACACCGGGGAGATGTTTTTT.

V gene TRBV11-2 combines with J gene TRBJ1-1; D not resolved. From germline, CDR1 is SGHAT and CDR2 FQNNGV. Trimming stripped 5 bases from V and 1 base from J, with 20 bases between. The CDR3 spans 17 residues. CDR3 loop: CASSTSSTLYGNTEAFF. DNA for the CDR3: TGTGCCAGCAGCACCTCTTCCACCCTATATGGGAACACTGAAGCTTTCTTT.

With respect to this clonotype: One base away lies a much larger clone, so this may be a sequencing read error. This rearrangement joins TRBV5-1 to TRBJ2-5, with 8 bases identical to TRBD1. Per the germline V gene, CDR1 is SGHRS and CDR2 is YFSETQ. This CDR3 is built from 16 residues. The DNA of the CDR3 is TGCGCCAGAAGCTCAGCCTTCCAGGGGGCAGGGGAGACCCAGTACTTC. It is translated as CARSSAFQGAGETQYF.

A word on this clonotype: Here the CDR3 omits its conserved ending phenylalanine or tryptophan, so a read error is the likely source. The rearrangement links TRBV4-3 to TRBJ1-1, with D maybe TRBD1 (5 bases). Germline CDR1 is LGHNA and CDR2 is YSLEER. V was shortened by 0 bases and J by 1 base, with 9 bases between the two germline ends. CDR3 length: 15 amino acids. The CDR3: CASSQDERGNTEAFI. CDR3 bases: TGCGCCAGCAGCCAAGACGAGAGGGGGAACACTGAAGCTTTCATT.

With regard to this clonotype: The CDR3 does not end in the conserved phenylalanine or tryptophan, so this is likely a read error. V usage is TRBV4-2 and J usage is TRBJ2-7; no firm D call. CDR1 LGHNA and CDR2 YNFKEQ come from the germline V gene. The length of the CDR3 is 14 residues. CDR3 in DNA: TGTGCCAGCAGCCAAGATGTGAGCTCCTACAAGCAGTACCTC. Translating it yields CASSQDVSSYKQYL.

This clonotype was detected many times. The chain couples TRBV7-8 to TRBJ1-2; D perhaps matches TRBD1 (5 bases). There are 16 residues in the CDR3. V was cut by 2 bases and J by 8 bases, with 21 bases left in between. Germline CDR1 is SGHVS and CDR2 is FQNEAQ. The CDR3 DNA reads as TGTGCCAGCAGCTTACCGGGGCTGGGAGCCTTGGGAGGCTACACCTTC. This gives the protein CASSLPGLGALGGYTF.

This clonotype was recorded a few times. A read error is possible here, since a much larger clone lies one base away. DNA of the CDR3: TGTGCCAGCAGACTAGTGACAACTAGGAGCTCCTACAATGAGCAGTTCTTC. Translated: CASRLVTTRSSYNEQFF. This sequence joins TRBV28 and TRBJ2-1, with TRBD2 as a possible D gene (5 bases). In germline, CDR1 is MDHEN, CDR2 SYDVKM. Trimming shortened V by 6 bases and J by 0 bases, and 18 bases separated the two germline ends. This CDR3 has 17 residues.

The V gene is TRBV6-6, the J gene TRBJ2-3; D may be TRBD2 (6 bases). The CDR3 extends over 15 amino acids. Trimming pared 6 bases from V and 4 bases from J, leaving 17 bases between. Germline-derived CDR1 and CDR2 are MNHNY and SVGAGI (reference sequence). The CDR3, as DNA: TGTGCCAGCAGAGGGACTCCAACGATGGCAGATACGCAGTATTTT. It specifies CASRGTPTMADTQYF.

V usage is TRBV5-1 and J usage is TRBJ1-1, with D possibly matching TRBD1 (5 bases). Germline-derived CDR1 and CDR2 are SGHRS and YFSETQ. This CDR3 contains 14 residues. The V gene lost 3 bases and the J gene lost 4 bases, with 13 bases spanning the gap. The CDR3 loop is CASSSGQGGTEAFF. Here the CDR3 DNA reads TGCGCCAGCAGCTCGGGGCAGGGCGGCACTGAAGCTTTCTTT.

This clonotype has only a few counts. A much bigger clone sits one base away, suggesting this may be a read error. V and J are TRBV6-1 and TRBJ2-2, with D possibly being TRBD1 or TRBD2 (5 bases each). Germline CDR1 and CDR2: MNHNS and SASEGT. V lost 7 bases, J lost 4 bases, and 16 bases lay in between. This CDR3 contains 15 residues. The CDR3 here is CASNREGPTTGELFF. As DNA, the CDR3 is TGTGCCAGCAATCGCGAGGGGCCGACCACCGGGGAGCTGTTTTTT.

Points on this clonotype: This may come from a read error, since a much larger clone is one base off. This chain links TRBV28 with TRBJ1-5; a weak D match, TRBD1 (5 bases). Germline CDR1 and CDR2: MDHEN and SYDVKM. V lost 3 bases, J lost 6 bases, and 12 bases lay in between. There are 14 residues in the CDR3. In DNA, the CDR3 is TGTGCCAGCAGTTTCAGCGGGGCGGGTCAGCCCCAGCATTTT. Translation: CASSFSGAGQPQHF.

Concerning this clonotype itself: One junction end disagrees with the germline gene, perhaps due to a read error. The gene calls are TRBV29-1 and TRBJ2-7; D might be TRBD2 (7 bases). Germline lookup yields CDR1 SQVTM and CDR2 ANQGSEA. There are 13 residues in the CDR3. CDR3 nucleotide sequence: TGCAGCGTTCTCCGGGGGGCCGGTTACGAGCTGTACTTC. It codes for CSVLRGAGYELYF.

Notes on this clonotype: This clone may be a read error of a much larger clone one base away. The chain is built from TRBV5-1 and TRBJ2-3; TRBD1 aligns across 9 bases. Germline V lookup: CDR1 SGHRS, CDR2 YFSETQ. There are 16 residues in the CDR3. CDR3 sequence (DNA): TGCGTCAGCAGCTTGACGGGACAGGGCCTCACAGATACGCAGTATTTT. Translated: CVSSLTGQGLTDTQYF.

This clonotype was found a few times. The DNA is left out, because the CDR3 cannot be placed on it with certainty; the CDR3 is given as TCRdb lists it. CDR3 sequence: CASSYSWAPGSTEAFF. The chain has TRBV6-5 and TRBJ1-1. Germline values: CDR1 MNHEY, CDR2 SVGAGI. Termini included, the CDR3 measures 16 amino acids.

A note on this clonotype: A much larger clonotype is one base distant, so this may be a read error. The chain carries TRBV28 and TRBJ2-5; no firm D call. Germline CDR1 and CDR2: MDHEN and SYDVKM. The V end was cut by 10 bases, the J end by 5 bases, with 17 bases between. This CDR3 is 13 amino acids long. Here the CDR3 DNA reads TGTGCCATCAGCTGGGTGGCCCGGGAGACCCAGTACTTC. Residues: CAISWVARETQYF.

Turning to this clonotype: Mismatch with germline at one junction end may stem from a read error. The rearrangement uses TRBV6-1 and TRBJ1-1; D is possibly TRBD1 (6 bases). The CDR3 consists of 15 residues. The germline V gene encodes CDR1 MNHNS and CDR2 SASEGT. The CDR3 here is CASSEIGLGDTEAFF. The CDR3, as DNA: TGTGCCAGCAGTGAAATAGGCCTCGGGGACACTGAAGCGTTCTTT.

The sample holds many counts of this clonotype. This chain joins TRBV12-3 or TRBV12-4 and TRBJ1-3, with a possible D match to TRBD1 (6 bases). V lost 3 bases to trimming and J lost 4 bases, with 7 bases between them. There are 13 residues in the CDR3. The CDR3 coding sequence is TGTGCCAGCAGTTTCGGACAGGGAAACACCATATATTTT. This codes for CASSFGQGNTIYF.

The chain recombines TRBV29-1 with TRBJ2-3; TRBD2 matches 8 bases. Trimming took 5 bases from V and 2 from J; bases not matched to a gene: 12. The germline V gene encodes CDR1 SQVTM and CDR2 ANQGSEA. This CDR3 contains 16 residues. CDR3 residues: CSVSSRLALITDTQYF. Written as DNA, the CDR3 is TGCAGCGTTTCCTCGCGACTAGCGTTAATCACAGATACGCAGTATTTT.

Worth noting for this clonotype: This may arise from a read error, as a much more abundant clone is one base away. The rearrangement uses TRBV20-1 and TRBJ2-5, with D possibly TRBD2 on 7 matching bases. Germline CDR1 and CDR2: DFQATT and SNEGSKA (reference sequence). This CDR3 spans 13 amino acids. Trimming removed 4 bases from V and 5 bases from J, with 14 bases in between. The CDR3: CSAKIGRGETQYF. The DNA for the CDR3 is TGCAGTGCTAAGATAGGGAGGGGGGAGACCCAGTACTTC.

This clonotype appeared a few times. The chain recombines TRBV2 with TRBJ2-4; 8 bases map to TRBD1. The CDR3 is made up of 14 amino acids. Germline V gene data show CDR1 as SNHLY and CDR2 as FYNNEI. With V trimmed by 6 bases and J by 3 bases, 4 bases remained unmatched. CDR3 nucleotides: TGTGCCAGCAGCCCGGGACAGGTCAAAAACATTCAGTACTTC. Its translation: CASSPGQVKNIQYF.

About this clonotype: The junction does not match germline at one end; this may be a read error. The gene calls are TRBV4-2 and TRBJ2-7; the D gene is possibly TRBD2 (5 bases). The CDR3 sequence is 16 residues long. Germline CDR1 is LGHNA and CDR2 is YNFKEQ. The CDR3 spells CASSQATNGVSYERYF. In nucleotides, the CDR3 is TGTGCCAGCAGCCAAGCGACTAACGGGGTGTCCTACGAGCGGTACTTC.

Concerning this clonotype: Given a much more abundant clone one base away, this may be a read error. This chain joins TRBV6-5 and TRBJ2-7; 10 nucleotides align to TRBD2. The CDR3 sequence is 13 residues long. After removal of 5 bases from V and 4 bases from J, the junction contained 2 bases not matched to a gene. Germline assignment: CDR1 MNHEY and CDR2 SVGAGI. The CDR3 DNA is TGTGCCAGCAGTGCTAGCGGGAGTTACGAGCAGTACTTC. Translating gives CASSASGSYEQYF.